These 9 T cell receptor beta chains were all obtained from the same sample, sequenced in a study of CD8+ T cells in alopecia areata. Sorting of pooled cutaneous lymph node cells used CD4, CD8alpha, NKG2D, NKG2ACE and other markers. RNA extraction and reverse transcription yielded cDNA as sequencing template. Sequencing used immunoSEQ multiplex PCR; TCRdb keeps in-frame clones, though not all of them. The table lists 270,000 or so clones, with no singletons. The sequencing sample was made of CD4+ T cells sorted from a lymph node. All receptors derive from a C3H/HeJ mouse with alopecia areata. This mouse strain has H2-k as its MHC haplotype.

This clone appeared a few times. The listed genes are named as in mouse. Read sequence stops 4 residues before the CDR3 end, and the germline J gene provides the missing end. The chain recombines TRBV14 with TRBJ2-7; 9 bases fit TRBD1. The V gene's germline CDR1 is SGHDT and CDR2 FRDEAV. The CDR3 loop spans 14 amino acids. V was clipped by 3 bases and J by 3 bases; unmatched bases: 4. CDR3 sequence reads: CASSSGTGIYEQYF. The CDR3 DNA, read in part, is TGTGCCAGCAGTTCCGGGACAGGGATCTAT. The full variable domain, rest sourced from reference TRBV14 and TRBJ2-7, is EAGVTQSPRYAVLQEGQAVSFWCDPISGHDTLYWYQQPRDQGPQLLVYFRDEAVIDNSQLPSDRFSAVRPKGTNSTLKIQSAKQGDTATYLCASSSGTGIYEQYFGPGTRLTVL.

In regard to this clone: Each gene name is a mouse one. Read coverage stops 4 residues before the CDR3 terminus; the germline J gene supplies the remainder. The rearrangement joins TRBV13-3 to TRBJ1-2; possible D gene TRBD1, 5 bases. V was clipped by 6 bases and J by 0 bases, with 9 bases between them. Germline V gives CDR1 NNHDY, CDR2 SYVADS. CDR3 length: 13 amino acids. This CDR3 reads CASKKTANSDYTF. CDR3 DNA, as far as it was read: TGTGCCAGCAAAAAGACAGCAAACTCC.

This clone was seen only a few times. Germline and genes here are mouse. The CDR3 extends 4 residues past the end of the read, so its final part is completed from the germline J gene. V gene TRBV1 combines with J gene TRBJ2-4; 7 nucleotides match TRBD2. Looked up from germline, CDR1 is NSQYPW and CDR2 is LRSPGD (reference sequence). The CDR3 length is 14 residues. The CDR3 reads CTCSAAGGKNTLYF. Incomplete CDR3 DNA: TGCACCTGCAGTGCAGCTGGGGGTAAAAAC.

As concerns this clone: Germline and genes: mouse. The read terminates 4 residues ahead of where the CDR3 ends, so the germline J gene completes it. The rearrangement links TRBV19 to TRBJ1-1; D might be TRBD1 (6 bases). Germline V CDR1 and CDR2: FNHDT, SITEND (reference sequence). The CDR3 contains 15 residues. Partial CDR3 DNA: TGTGCCAGCAGTATAGGGGGGACTGGGGGGCGA. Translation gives CASSIGGTGGR. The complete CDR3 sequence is CASSIGGTGGREVFF. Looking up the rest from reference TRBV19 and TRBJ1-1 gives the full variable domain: GGIITQTPKFLIGQEGQKLTLKCQQNFNHDTMYWYRQDSGKGLRLIYYSITENDLQKGDLSEGYDASREKKSSFSLTVTSAQKNEMAVFLCASSIGGTGGREVFFGKGTRLTVV.

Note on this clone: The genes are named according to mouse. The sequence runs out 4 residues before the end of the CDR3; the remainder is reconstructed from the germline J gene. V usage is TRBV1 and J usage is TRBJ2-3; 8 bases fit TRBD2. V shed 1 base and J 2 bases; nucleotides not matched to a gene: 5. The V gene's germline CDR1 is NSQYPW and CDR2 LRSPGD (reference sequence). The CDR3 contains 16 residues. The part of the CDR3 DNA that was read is TGCACCTGCAGTGCAGCTGGGGGGCGGTCTGCAGAA. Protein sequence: CTCSAAGGRSAE. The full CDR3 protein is CTCSAAGGRSAETLYF.

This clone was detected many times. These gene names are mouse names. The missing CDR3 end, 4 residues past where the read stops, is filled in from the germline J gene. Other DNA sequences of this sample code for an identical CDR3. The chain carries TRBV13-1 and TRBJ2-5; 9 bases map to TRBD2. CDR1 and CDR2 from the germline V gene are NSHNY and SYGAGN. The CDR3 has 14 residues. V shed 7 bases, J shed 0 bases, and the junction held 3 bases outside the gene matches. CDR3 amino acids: CASRDWANQDTQYF. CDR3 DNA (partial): TGTGCCAGCCGGGACTGGGCTAACCAAGAC.

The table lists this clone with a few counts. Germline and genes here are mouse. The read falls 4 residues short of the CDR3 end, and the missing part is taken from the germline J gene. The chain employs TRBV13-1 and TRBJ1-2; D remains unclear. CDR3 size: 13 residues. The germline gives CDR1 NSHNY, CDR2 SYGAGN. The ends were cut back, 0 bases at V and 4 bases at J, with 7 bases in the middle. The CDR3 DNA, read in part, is TGTGCCAGCAGTGATGCTTGGGGCTCC. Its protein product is CASSDAWGS. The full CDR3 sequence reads CASSDAWGSDYTF.

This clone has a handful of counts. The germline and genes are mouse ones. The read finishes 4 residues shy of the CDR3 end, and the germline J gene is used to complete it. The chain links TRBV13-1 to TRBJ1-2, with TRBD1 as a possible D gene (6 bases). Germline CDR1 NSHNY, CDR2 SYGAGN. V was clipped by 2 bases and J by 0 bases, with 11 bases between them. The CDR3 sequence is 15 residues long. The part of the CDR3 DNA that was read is TGTGCCAGCAGTGAACCGGGACAAACAAACTCC. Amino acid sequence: CASSEPGQTNS. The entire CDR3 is CASSEPGQTNSDYTF.

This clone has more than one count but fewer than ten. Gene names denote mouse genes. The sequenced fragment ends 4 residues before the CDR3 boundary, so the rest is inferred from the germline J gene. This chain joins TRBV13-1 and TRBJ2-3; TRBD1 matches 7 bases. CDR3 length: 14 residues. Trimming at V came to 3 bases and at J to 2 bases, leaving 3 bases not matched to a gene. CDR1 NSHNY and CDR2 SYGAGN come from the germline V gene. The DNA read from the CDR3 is TGTGCCAGCAGTGCAGGGGGAGATGCAGAA. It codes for CASSAGGDAE. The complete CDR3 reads CASSAGGDAETLYF.